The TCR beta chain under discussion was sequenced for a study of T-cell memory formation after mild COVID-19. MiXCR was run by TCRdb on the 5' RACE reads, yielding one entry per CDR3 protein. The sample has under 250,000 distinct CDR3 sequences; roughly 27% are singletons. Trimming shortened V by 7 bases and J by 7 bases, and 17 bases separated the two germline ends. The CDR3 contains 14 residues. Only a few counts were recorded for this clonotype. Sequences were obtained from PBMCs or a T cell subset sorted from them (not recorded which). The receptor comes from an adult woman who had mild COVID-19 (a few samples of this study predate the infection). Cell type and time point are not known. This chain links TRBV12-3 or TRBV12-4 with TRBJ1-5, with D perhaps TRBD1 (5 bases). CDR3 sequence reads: CASNLNGPGQPQHF. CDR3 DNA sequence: TGTGCCAGCAATTTGAACGGACCAGGGCAGCCCCAGCATTTT.